This T cell receptor (beta chain) came from a study of T cell responses to AZD1222 COVID-19 vaccine (TCRdb year 2021). Background for the entire study: A total of 230 or so trial participants underwent TCR sequencing, of whom 207 received two doses of AZD1222 and around 25 received two doses of the MenACWY control vaccine. Trial participants were enrolled by age into 18-55, 56-69 and 70-plus year subgroups, with roughly 160, 29 and 62 TCR-sequenced participants respectively.

The CDR3 regions of human TCRbeta chains were subjected to immunosequencing. In the authors' own workflow: TCRs in the repertoires were matched against a reference library of SARS-CoV-2-specific TCRs that had been generated with the MIRA antigen-specificity platform. Breadth was defined as the fraction of unique TCRs that were SARS-CoV-2-associated. Depth was defined as the fraction of total T cells that were SARS-CoV-2-associated. Using the MIRA data, each spike-specific TCR was mapped to the spike region that the TCR reacts to and placed in a CD4 or CD8 class. Log10-transformed breadth and depth values were compared by one-way ANOVA with Sidak's multiple comparisons tests. TCRdb mirrors the immuneACCESS table, restricted to in-frame sequences. Some clones are absent from its copies; in checked studies, under half trace to an unresolved V gene, and the reason for the others is unknown. Clonal size and the V and J genes are those of that table, whereas D and trimming came from the DNA. The sample table records fewer than 95,000 clones; roughly 90% of these occur just once. Jointly, the top ten make up roughly 5% of the sample.

Results and caveats for the whole study, not just this receptor: A significant rise in spike-specific TCR breadth and depth was observed after two AZD1222 doses relative to day 0 and relative to MenACWY recipients. Participants were mostly white British and included more females than males, and it was suggested by the authors that clonal diversity may have been underestimated. In the small 56-69-year group, the increase in depth fell short of significance, most likely because of low power. The whole spike protein was spanned by vaccine-associated CD4 TCRs, and dominant responses were seen in regions 160-218 and 743-854. Because no day 14 peak-response samples were available, repertoires were characterized only after the peak T cell response. Conclusions about previously exposed vaccinees are limited, since just 5 or 6 AZD1222 recipients were seropositive for SARS-CoV-2 at baseline. Epitopes outside the regions mutated in the B.1.351 and B.1.1.7 variants were reportedly recognized by nearly half of the unique spike-specific TCRs.

After removal of 0 bases from V and 4 bases from J, the junction retains 2 bases not matched to a gene. There are 13 amino acids in the CDR3, from cysteine to phenylalanine inclusive. Only CDR3 DNA is held: 39 bases, read in frame from base 1. The germline V gene (reference sequence) specifies GTSNPN as CDR1 and SVGIG as CDR2. Concerning this clone: Its antigen has not been determined. No base quality information exists; no much larger clone differs at one position.

The time point label for this specimen denotes: about 28 days (+/-7) after the second vaccine dose. Because spike-specific TCR depth and breadth did not differ between the two schedules, AZD1222 recipients who got a second dose at roughly 4 weeks were pooled with those who got a second dose at roughly 12 weeks. Vaccinee samples were obtained from the UK trials COV001 and COV002, which included a single-blind randomized controlled phase 2/3 trial of AZD1222 (ChAdOx1 nCoV-19) in healthy adults. For TCRbeta chain sequencing, PBMC samples were collected from trial participants at day 0 and at day 28 after the second dose.

The sequenced sample was peripheral blood, obtained 28 days after the second AZD1222 dose. The TCR comes from an adult who received the AZD1222 COVID-19 vaccine. This receptor chain uses TRBV30 and TRBJ2-7; the central 8 bases match TRBD1. The nucleotides are TGTGCCTGGAGTGTCAGGGGGCTGTACGAGCAGTACTTC. Its protein is CAWSVRGLYEQYF. Here the CDR3 is joined to the reference TRBV30 and TRBJ2-7 genes, and the full variable domain is: SQTIHQWPATLVQPVGSPLSLECTVEGTSNPNLYWYRQAAGRGLQLLFYSVGIGQISSEVPQNLSASRPQDRQFILSSKKLLLSDSGFYLCAWSVRGLYEQYFGPGTRLTVT.